The rows below give T cell receptor beta chains drawn from one sample of a study of cytomegalovirus exposure and HLA in healthy donors. Assay used: immunoSEQ multiplex PCR; TCRdb lists only in-frame clones, some missing. The sample lists roughly 220,000 clones, over 70% occurring once. The sample was PBMCs. Receptors originate from a woman aged 30 to 39 in good health and CMV-seropositive. Each CDR3 is given with its conserved first and last residue. A D gene is named only where the DNA matches it firmly. Not every row has a clone size; where given, it reads once, few, many or a size class.

v_gene: TRBV18
abundance: NA
d_gene: NA
j_gene: TRBJ2-7
CDR3nt: TGTGCCAGCTCAGGATACCTCGAGGAGCAGTACTTC
CDR3aa: CASSGYLEEQYF

v_gene: TRBV5-6
abundance: NA
d_gene: TRBD2
j_gene: TRBJ2-7
CDR3nt: TGTGCCAGCAGCTTGGGGGCGGCGGGAGGTCTCGACGAGCAGTACTTC
CDR3aa: CASSLGAAGGLDEQYF

v_gene: TRBV11-2
abundance: NA
d_gene: NA
j_gene: TRBJ2-1
CDR3nt: TGTGCCAGCAGCGCGACCTGGGGTGGGCAGTTCTTC
CDR3aa: CASSATWGGQFF

v_gene: TRBV27
abundance: NA
d_gene: TRBD2
j_gene: TRBJ2-3
CDR3nt: TGTGCCAGCATGTTAGCGGGAGAGGATACGCAGTATTTT
CDR3aa: CASMLAGEDTQYF

v_gene: TRBV28
abundance: NA
d_gene: TRBD2
j_gene: TRBJ2-1
CDR3nt: TGTGCCAGCAGTTTCCTAGCGGGAGGCTTGTATGAGCAGTTCTTC
CDR3aa: CASSFLAGGLYEQFF

v_gene: TRBV19
abundance: NA
d_gene: TRBD1
j_gene: TRBJ1-5
CDR3nt: TGTGCCAGTAGTATGTACAGGGGCTCAGGGCAGCCCCAGCATTTT
CDR3aa: CASSMYRGSGQPQHF

v_gene: TRBV28
abundance: NA
d_gene: NA
j_gene: TRBJ1-4
CDR3nt: TGTGCCAGCAGTTTACATAACCGACAGCCAACTAATGAAAAACTGTTTTTT
CDR3aa: CASSLHNRQPTNEKLFF

v_gene: TRBV6-5
abundance: once
d_gene: NA
j_gene: TRBJ1-3
CDR3nt: TGTGCCAGCAGCCTAGCCCGCTCTGGAAACACCATATATTTT
CDR3aa: CASSLARSGNTIYF

v_gene: TRBV28
abundance: few
d_gene: NA
j_gene: TRBJ2-7
CDR3nt: TGTGCCAGCAGTTTATTCCAGTCTTTCTCCTACGAGCAGTACTTC
CDR3aa: CASSLFQSFSYEQYF

v_gene: TRBV9
abundance: NA
d_gene: NA
j_gene: TRBJ1-2
CDR3nt: TGTGCCAGCAGCGACGCAGGGTCCTATGGCTACACCTTC
CDR3aa: CASSDAGSYGYTF

v_gene: TRBV6-5
abundance: NA
d_gene: TRBD1
j_gene: TRBJ1-2
CDR3nt: TGTGCCAGCAGTTATCTCGCGTCCGGGACAGGGAGTGGCTACACCTTC
CDR3aa: CASSYLASGTGSGYTF

v_gene: TRBV6-4
abundance: NA
d_gene: TRBD2
j_gene: TRBJ2-3
CDR3nt: TGTGCCAGCAGTGCCACTAGCGAGAGCCTTAGCACAGATACGCAGTATTTT
CDR3aa: CASSATSESLSTDTQYF

v_gene: TRBV7-6
abundance: NA
d_gene: NA
j_gene: TRBJ2-1
CDR3nt: TGTGCCAGCAGCCAGAGCGGGCAATCCTCCTACAATGAGCAGTTCTTC
CDR3aa: CASSQSGQSSYNEQFF

v_gene: TRBV6-5
abundance: once
d_gene: TRBD1
j_gene: TRBJ1-2
CDR3nt: TGTGCCAGCAGTTACTCTATGACAGGGGACTATGGCTACACCTTC
CDR3aa: CASSYSMTGDYGYTF

v_gene: TRBV11-2
abundance: NA
d_gene: NA
j_gene: TRBJ2-7
CDR3nt: TGTGCCAGCAGCCCAGTGACAGGATCCTACGAGCAGTACTTC
CDR3aa: CASSPVTGSYEQYF

v_gene: TRBV7-6
abundance: NA
d_gene: TRBD2
j_gene: TRBJ2-1
CDR3nt: TGTGCCAGCAGCACTCGGACTAGCGGTAATGAGCAGTTCTTC
CDR3aa: CASSTRTSGNEQFF

v_gene: TRBV27
abundance: NA
d_gene: TRBD2
j_gene: TRBJ2-1
CDR3nt: TGTGCCAGCAGTTTCAGCGGGAGCTCCTACAATGAGCAGTTCTTC
CDR3aa: CASSFSGSSYNEQFF

v_gene: TRBV2
abundance: NA
d_gene: NA
j_gene: TRBJ1-2
CDR3nt: TGTGCCAGCAGGTCGATAGCAGGCTATGGCTACACCTTC
CDR3aa: CASRSIAGYGYTF

v_gene: TRBV15
abundance: NA
d_gene: TRBD2
j_gene: TRBJ2-7
CDR3nt: TGTGCCACCAGTGAGGGAGGGAGCTCCTACGAGCAGTACTTC
CDR3aa: CATSEGGSSYEQYF

v_gene: TRBV10-2
abundance: NA
d_gene: TRBD2
j_gene: TRBJ2-1
CDR3nt: TGCGCCAGCAGTGCCAGCGGGGACAATGAGCAGTTCTTC
CDR3aa: CASSASGDNEQFF

v_gene: TRBV10-3
abundance: NA
d_gene: NA
j_gene: TRBJ2-2
CDR3nt: TGTGCCATCAGTGATATCTACGGGGTCGGGAATGGAGCCGGGGAGCTGTTTTTT
CDR3aa: CAISDIYGVGNGAGELFF

v_gene: TRBV6-1
abundance: NA
d_gene: TRBD1
j_gene: TRBJ1-1
CDR3nt: TGTGCCAGCAGTGCCGGACAGGGGGCGGCTGAAGCTTTCTTT
CDR3aa: CASSAGQGAAEAFF

v_gene: TRBV5-6
abundance: NA
d_gene: NA
j_gene: TRBJ2-1
CDR3nt: TGTGCCAGCAGTCTGAACCCAGAGCAGCAGTTCTTC
CDR3aa: CASSLNPEQQFF